This T cell receptor (beta chain) emerged from a study of early T cells in non-severe SARS-CoV-2 infection (dated by TCRdb to 2020 to 2023). As for the study more broadly: Because TCR sequencing was done on bulk RNA from unsorted whole blood, the alpha and beta chains could not be paired. Study-wide findings and limitations: VDJdb matching was skewed toward anti-spike CD8 responses, so virus-specific expansions were likely underestimated and private and CD4 specificities were missed.

The library relied on 5' RACE. The sequencer listed for this sample is NextSeq 500. In the TCR library protocol, unique molecular identifiers were attached to individual cDNA molecules to correct for PCR bias and sequencing error. Both TCR alpha and beta chains were sequenced, and tight co-correlation was observed between alpha and beta sequence abundances in each sample. The source study handled its data this way. Decombinator V4 was used to perform V gene, J gene and CDR3 annotation of TCR sequences. Expanded TCRs were defined as changing significantly between any two time points under a Poisson model with p below 0.0001. TCR abundances were normalised to the total number of TCRs sequenced in each sample and reported as counts per million. MAIT TCRs were defined by TRAV1-2 paired with TRAJ12, TRAJ20 or TRAJ33, and iNKT TCRs by TRAV10 paired with TRAJ18. A search of VDJdb, accessed on 1 November 2021, was run for TCRs annotated to CMV, EBV and SARS-CoV-2, with TCRs annotated for multiple antigens excluded. TCRdb redid the processing of the public reads, applying fastp at Q25 and MiXCR, and retained in-frame beta chains. Each CDR3 protein appears once, grouped with its most common genes and DNA. The V and J calls shown here were made by TCRdb, not taken from the authors' results. A total of more than 85,000 distinct CDR3 sequences appear in this sample, roughly 17% of them only once. In total, the top ten clones hold 5% to 5.5% of the sample.

The study was a case-control design nested within a healthcare worker cohort in London, UK, with weekly nasopharyngeal swab PCR tests and blood sampling. Healthcare workers were enrolled in the week of the UK lockdown, from 23 to 31 March 2020, and were followed every week for up to roughly 16 weeks. Concerning this clonotype itself: Its antigen is not yet known. No qualities accompany the bases; no much larger clone lies one base away.

From cysteine to phenylalanine, the CDR3 is 15 amino acids long. Only CDR3 DNA remains: 45 bases, in frame from the first base. Trimming removed 1 base from V and 5 bases from J, leaving 14 bases between the germline ends. CDR1 and CDR2 are read off the germline V gene as MGHRA and YSYEKL. Sequences were derived from whole blood, sampled at baseline. The chain is made from TRBV4-1 and TRBJ2-5; the D gene is perhaps TRBD2, from 5 matching bases. The receptor was isolated from an adult who was a healthcare worker with PCR-confirmed SARS-CoV-2 infection or an uninfected control (not recorded which). Here the CDR3 is given as CASSQGQASRETQYF. The sequenced DNA is TGCGCCAGCAGCCAAGGTCAGGCTAGCAGGGAGACCCAGTACTTC.